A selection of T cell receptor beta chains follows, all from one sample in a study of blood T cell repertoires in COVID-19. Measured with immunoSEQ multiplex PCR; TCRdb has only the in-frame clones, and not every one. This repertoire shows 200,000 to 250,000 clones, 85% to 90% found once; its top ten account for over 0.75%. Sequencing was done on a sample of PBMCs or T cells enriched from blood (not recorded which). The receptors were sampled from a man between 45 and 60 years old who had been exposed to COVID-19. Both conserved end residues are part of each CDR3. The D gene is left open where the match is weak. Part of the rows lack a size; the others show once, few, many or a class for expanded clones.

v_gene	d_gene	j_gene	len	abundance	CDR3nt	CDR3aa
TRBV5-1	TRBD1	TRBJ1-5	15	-	TGCGCCAGCAGCAAGGGACAGGGGAATAATCAGCCCCAGCATTTT	CASSKGQGNNQPQHF
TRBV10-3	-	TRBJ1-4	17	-	TGTGCCATCAGTGAGTCGATAGTTCGGGGGATCGGTGAAAAACTGTTTTTT	CAISESIVRGIGEKLFF
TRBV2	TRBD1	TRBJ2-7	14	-	TGTGCCAGCAGCCTCGAGGGACAGGGATACGAGCAGTACTTC	CASSLEGQGYEQYF
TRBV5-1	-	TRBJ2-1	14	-	TGCGCCAGCAGCTTGGACGGGGGAACAAATGAGCAGTTCTTC	CASSLDGGTNEQFF
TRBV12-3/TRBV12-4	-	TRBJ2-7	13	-	TGTGCCAGCAGTTTAAGCTTGTGGTACGAGCAGTACTTC	CASSLSLWYEQYF
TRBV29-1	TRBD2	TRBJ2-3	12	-	TGCAGCGTTGATAGCGGGGCGGATACGCAGTATTTT	CSVDSGADTQYF
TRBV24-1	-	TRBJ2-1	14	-	TGTGCCACCAGTGATTTGCATTCCGGGGATGAGCAGTTCTTC	CATSDLHSGDEQFF
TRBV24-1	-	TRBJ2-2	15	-	TGTGCCACCAGTACTGAGGGCACCGTGACCGGGGAGCTGTTTTTT	CATSTEGTVTGELFF
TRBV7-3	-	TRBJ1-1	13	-	TGTGCCAGCAGCCGGGAGCTAATGACTGAAGCTTTCTTT	CASSRELMTEAFF
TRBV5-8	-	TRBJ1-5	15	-	TGTGCCAGCAGACCGACAGGAAATAGCAATCAGCCCCAGCATTTT	CASRPTGNSNQPQHF
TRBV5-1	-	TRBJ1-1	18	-	TGCGCCAGCAGCTCCGGAGGCTATGAACAGGGTATGAACACTGAAGCTTTCTTT	CASSSGGYEQGMNTEAFF
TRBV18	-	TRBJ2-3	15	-	TGTGCCAGCTCACCATACCTCGGACTCACAGATACGCAGTATTTT	CASSPYLGLTDTQYF
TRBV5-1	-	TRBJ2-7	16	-	TGCGCCAGCAGCTTGGGGGGGCAGGGGCCCTCCTACGAGCAGTACTTC	CASSLGGQGPSYEQYF
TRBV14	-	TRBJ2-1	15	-	TGTGCCAGCAGCCAACGGGGGAGAGTTAACAATGAGCAGTTCTTC	CASSQRGRVNNEQFF
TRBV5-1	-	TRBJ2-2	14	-	TGCGCCAGCAGCTTGTGGCAAAACACCGGGGAGCTGTTTTTT	CASSLWQNTGELFF
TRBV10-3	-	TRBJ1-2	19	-	TGTGCCATCAGTGAGTCTGGACAGAATTGGAGATTATCTAACTATGGCTACACCTTC	CAISESGQNWRLSNYGYTF
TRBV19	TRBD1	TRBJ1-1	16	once	TGTGCCAGTAGCAAAATCAAGGGACAGGGGATGCCCGTCGCTTTCTTT	CASSKIKGQGMPVAFF
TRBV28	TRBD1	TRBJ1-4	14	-	TGTGCCAGCACCGAAACAGGGGTAGAAGAAAAACTGTTTTTT	CASTETGVEEKLFF
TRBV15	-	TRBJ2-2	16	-	TGTGCCACCAGCAGAGAGAGGAGGGGGCGCACCGGGGAGCTGTTTTTT	CATSRERRGRTGELFF
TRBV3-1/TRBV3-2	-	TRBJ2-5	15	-	TGTGCCAGCAGCCAATGGGAGGCGGCACAAGAGACCCAGTACTTC	CASSQWEAAQETQYF
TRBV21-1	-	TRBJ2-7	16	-	TGTGCCAGCAGCCTACCCCGGGACAGAAGCTCCTACGAGCAGTACTTC	CASSLPRDRSSYEQYF
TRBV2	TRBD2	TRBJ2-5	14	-	TGTGCCAGCAGCGACGGGAGGGTTCAAGAGACCCAGTACTTC	CASSDGRVQETQYF
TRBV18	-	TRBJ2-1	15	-	TGTGCCAGCTCACCAATGGCCAGCTCCTACAATGAGCAGTTCTTC	CASSPMASSYNEQFF
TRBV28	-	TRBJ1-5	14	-	TGTGCCAGCAGTTTACTGACAGATGATCAGCCCCAGCATTTT	CASSLLTDDQPQHF
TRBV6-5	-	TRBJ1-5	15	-	TGTGCCAGCAGCCAGAGGATCCATAGCAATCAGCCCCAGCATTTT	CASSQRIHSNQPQHF
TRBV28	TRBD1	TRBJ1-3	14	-	TGTGCCAGCAGACCACAGGGGTCTGGAAACACCATATATTTT	CASRPQGSGNTIYF
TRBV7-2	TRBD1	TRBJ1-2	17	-	TGTGCCAGCAGCCCGGAAAGACCCGGGACAGGGGGCTATGGCTACACCTTC	CASSPERPGTGGYGYTF
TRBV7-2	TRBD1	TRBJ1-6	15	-	TGTGCCAGCAGCTTTCAGACAGGGGTGAATTCACCCCTCCACTTT	CASSFQTGVNSPLHF
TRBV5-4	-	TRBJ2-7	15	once	TGTGCCAGCAGCAACCCAGGGGCTAGCTCCTACGAGCAGTACTTC	CASSNPGASSYEQYF
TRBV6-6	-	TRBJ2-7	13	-	TGTGCCATCTCACCGGGTCGATTCTACGAGCAGTACTTC	CAISPGRFYEQYF
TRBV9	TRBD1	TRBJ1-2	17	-	TGTGCCAGCAGCGTAGTTTCGGGACAGGGTTTTAACTATGGCTACACCTTC	CASSVVSGQGFNYGYTF
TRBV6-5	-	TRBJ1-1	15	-	TGTGCCAGCAGTTACTCGGGACACTCGAACACTGAAGCTTTCTTT	CASSYSGHSNTEAFF
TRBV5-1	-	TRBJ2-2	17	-	TGCGCCAGCAGCCTTGTTGGAGTGATCGCGAACACCGGGGAGCTGTTTTTT	CASSLVGVIANTGELFF
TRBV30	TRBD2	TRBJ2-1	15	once	TGTGCCTGGAGTGTGGCAGCGGGAGGGGGAGATGAGCAGTTCTTC	CAWSVAAGGGDEQFF
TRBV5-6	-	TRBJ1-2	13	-	TGTGCCAGCAGCTCGATCGGGAGCTATGGCTACACCTTC	CASSSIGSYGYTF
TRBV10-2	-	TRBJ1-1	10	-	TGCGCCAGTAGGGGGACTGAAGCTTTCTTT	CASRGTEAFF
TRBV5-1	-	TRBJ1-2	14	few	TGCGCCAGCTTCGACGCGGGGCGCCCCTATGGCTACACCTTC	CASFDAGRPYGYTF
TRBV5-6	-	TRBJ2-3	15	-	TGTGCCAGCAGCTTGGTAGATACTTTCACAGATACGCAGTATTTT	CASSLVDTFTDTQYF
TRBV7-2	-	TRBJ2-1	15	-	TGTGCCAGCAGCTTAGATTCTCCAGGAGGGAGAGAGCAGTTCTTC	CASSLDSPGGREQFF
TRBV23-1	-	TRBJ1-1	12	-	TGCGCCACAAAGGGCGGGACTCCAGAAGCTTTCTTT	CATKGGTPEAFF
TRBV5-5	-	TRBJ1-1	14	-	TGTGCCAGCAGCTTGGCGGTCGGTAACACTGAAGCTTTCTTT	CASSLAVGNTEAFF
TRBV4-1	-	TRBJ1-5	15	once	TGCGCCAGCAGCCAAGAGAGGGAGGGCAATCAGCCCCAGCATTTT	CASSQEREGNQPQHF
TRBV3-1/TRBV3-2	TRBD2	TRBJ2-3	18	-	TGTGCCAGCAGCCAAGATATACTAGCGGGAACTAGCACAGATACGCAGTATTTT	CASSQDILAGTSTDTQYF
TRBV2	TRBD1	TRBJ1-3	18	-	TGTGCCAGCATTCGGGACAGGGGCACAAAGTACTCTGGAAACACCATATATTTT	CASIRDRGTKYSGNTIYF
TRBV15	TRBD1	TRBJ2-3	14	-	TGTGCCACCAGCAGCCGACAGGGGGAAGATACGCAGTATTTT	CATSSRQGEDTQYF